The source of this T cell receptor beta chain is a study of T cell responses to AZD1222 COVID-19 vaccine. Notes on the study in general: Donors were chiefly white British, with a greater number of females, and clonal diversity was perhaps underestimated. The span of vaccine-associated CD4 TCRs extended across spike, with dominance at 160-218 and 743-854. Regions left unmutated in variants are reportedly the target of nearly half of spike-specific TCRs. There were repertoire samples only from the period after the peak T cell response.

Germline CDR1 is LNHDA and CDR2 is SQIVND (reference sequence). The CDR3 covers 11 residues. Trimming at V came to 6 bases and at J to 7 bases, leaving 1 base not matched to a gene. This table comes from immunoSEQ multiplex PCR, and its TCRdb copy is limited to in-frame clones, with some not included. The profile covers around 150,000 clones, with approximately 90% appearing a single time and 1.9% taken by the ten largest. Comments on this clone: Its antigen is unknown.

V is TRBV19 and J is TRBJ1-1, with 8 bases matching TRBD1. The specimen comprised peripheral blood, sampled on day 0 of AZD1222 vaccination. The clonotype originates from an adult in good health. In nucleotides, the CDR3 is TGTGCCAGTAGCGACAGGGGTGAAGCTTTCTTT. Translated, it gives CASSDRGEAFF.